This T cell receptor beta chain was retrieved from a study of T cell changes during pregnancy in multiple sclerosis. CDR3 length: 15 amino acids. V was trimmed by 5 bases and J by 12 bases, leaving 20 bases between them. The V gene's germline CDR1 is SGHVS and CDR2 FNYEAQ. Assay used: immunoSEQ multiplex PCR; TCRdb lists only in-frame clones, some missing. This sample has 85,000 to 120,000 clones, with roughly 90% found just once. The chain employs TRBV7-6 and TRBJ2-6; a weak D match, TRBD1 (6 bases). The input for sequencing was peripheral blood, taken after pregnancy. The receptor comes from a female donor with multiple sclerosis, enrolled in a pregnancy study. CDR3 amino acids: CASSRDRPSGSVLTF. The CDR3 DNA is TGTGCCAGCAGCCGAGACAGGCCCTCGGGCAGCGTCCTGACTTTC.